The 20 T cell receptor beta chains reported below all come from one sample, sequenced in a study of T-cell reconstitution after alpha-beta-depleted transplantation in children. A TCRbeta library incorporating unique molecular identifiers was prepared. Each CDR3 protein is one row after TCRdb ran MiXCR on the PCR reads. This table has 350,000 to 500,000 distinct CDR3 sequences, about 45% appearing once. Source: PBMCs, taken before TCRalphabeta/CD19-depleted stem cell transplant. These receptors were collected from a girl aged 2 to 9 with aplastic anemia, due to receive a stem cell transplant.

This clonotype was seen just once. V usage is TRBV7-9 and J usage is TRBJ2-7, with unresolved D. This CDR3 has 13 amino acids. The germline gives CDR1 SEHNR, CDR2 FQNEAQ (reference sequence). Trimming shortened V by 1 base and J by 4 bases, and 8 bases separated the two germline ends. DNA for the CDR3: TGTGCCAGCAGCTTAGATCCCCATTACGAGCAGTACTTC. Residues: CASSLDPHYEQYF.

Here the CDR3 reads CASSLVGGQRRGLGEQYF. In nucleotides, the CDR3 is TGTGCCAGCAGCTTAGTAGGGGGCCAGCGGAGGGGCCTTGGAGAGCAGTACTTC. The chain is built from TRBV7-3 and TRBJ2-7, with a weak D call TRBD1 (7 bases). The V end lost 2 bases, the J end lost 7 bases, and 27 bases lay between the germline ends. Germline lookup yields CDR1 SGHTA and CDR2 FQGTGA. CDR3 size: 18 residues.

In this sample, this clonotype turned up a few times. The J gene is TRBJ2-3, the V gene TRBV12-3 or TRBV12-4, with 9 bases fitting TRBD1. The CDR3 runs 16 residues. The V and J ends lost 5 bases and 2 bases, in that order; junction bases with no gene match: 8. CDR3: CASSTTGGQNTDTQYF. DNA of the CDR3: TGTGCCAGCAGTACGACAGGGGGGCAAAACACAGATACGCAGTATTTT.

This clonotype was seen only a few times. The rearrangement uses TRBV20-1 and TRBJ2-1; D is undetermined. CDR3 size: 16 residues. Germline V CDR1 and CDR2: DFQATT, SNEGSKA (reference sequence). V lost 4 bases and J lost 0, with 16 bases in between. DNA of the CDR3: TGCAGTGCTATCTCCCCCGGGTCGAGCTCCTACAATGAGCAGTTCTTC. It codes for CSAISPGSSSYNEQFF.

V and J are TRBV12-3 or TRBV12-4 and TRBJ1-2; no definite D call. V was trimmed by 1 base and J by 8 bases, leaving 11 bases between them. The CDR3 runs 13 residues. CDR3 loop: CASSLDHSDGYTF. DNA for the CDR3: TGTGCCAGCAGTTTAGATCACAGTGACGGCTACACCTTC.

The J gene is TRBJ2-5, the V gene TRBV9; the D call may be TRBD1 or TRBD2 (5 bases each). CDR1 is SGDLS, CDR2 YYNGEE, per germline. V was cut by 0 bases and J by 4 bases, with 10 bases left in between. CDR3 size: 14 residues. CDR3 sequence: CASSVDPGRETQYF. The CDR3 coding sequence is TGTGCCAGCAGCGTAGATCCAGGGAGAGAGACCCAGTACTTC.

The chain uses TRBV28 and TRBJ2-2; 9 bases map to TRBD1. CDR3 length: 19 amino acids. J lost 2 bases, V lost 5 bases, and 15 bases had no gene match. Germline V gene sequence: CDR1 MDHEN, CDR2 SYDVKM. CDR3 nucleotide sequence: TGTGCCAGCAGTCCCCAGTCCGGGACAGGGAATCGTAACACCGGGGAGCTGTTTTTT. It codes for CASSPQSGTGNRNTGELFF. Using reference TRBV28 and TRBJ2-2 for the parts outside the CDR3, the full variable domain is DVKVTQSSRYLVKRTGEKVFLECVQDMDHENMFWYRQDPGLGLRLIYFSYDVKMKEKGDIPEGYSVSREKKERFSLILESASTNQTSMYLCASSPQSGTGNRNTGELFFGEGSRLTVL.

The rearrangement joins TRBV20-1 to TRBJ1-1, with D unclear. With 6 bases removed from V and 3 bases from J, the gap between germline ends came to 20 bases. The CDR3 has 15 amino acids. Germline CDR1 reads DFQATT; CDR2 reads SNEGSKA (reference sequence). The CDR3 DNA is TGCAGTGCCAACATGGCGGGCCACTTCGACACTGAAGCTTTCTTT. Amino acids: CSANMAGHFDTEAFF.

The CDR3 nucleotides read TGTGCCAGCAGTTCCCAAACGGACCCCGAAGAGACCCAGTACTTC. Its protein product is CASSSQTDPEETQYF. This sequence joins TRBV12-3 or TRBV12-4 and TRBJ2-5; unclear D gene. The germline V and J ends were trimmed by 4 bases and 3 bases, with 15 bases remaining between them. There are 15 residues in the CDR3.

The V call is TRBV12-2, the J call TRBJ1-1. TRBV12-2 is assigned pseudogene status. The CDR3 runs to 11 residues. CDR3: CEAGGNTEAFF. The CDR3 nucleotides are TGTGAGGCGGGGGGCAACACTGAAGCTTTCTTT.

V and J are TRBV20-1 and TRBJ2-7, with no clear D. Germline V gives CDR1 DFQATT, CDR2 SNEGSKA (reference sequence). The CDR3 extends over 13 amino acids. Trimming pared 0 bases from V and 7 bases from J, leaving 13 bases between. The CDR3 protein is CSARDRVLLEQYF. The CDR3 region has the DNA TGCAGTGCTAGAGATCGCGTCCTCCTTGAGCAGTACTTC.

The rearrangement uses TRBV29-1 and TRBJ2-3; the D gene could be TRBD1 or TRBD2 (5 bases each). Trimming cost V 4 bases and J 0 bases, with 17 bases left between them. Germline-derived CDR1 and CDR2 are SQVTM and ANQGSEA. The CDR3 loop spans 16 amino acids. In nucleotides, the CDR3 is TGCAGCGTTGGGGGACCCCAAGGGACGAGCACAGATACGCAGTATTTT. It yields the protein CSVGGPQGTSTDTQYF.

V gene TRBV7-3 combines with J gene TRBJ2-5; 7 bases match TRBD2. The CDR3 loop spans 15 amino acids. After removal of 5 bases from V and 4 bases from J, the junction contained 10 bases not matched to a gene. Per germline, CDR1 SGHTA and CDR2 FQGTGA. In DNA, the CDR3 is TGTGCCAGCAGCCCCGCGACGGGAGGCCGAGAGACCCAGTACTTC. Protein: CASSPATGGRETQYF.

The genes are TRBV7-3 and TRBJ2-7; the D gene is possibly TRBD1 (5 bases). V lost 2 bases and J lost 1, with 15 bases in between. Germline V gene sequence: CDR1 SGHTA, CDR2 FQGTGA. This CDR3 contains 16 residues. CDR3 amino acids: CASSLVAQGRSYEQYF. DNA of the CDR3: TGTGCCAGCAGCTTAGTGGCCCAGGGAAGGTCCTACGAGCAGTACTTC.

The chain joins TRBV9 to TRBJ1-2; possible D gene TRBD1, 6 bases. Germline-derived CDR1 and CDR2 are SGDLS and YYNGEE. Between the trimmed V and J ends, which lost 3 bases and 8 bases, there was a span of 17 bases. CDR3 length equals 14 residues. The CDR3 sequence is CASSESGSRGGYTF. The CDR3 DNA sequence: TGTGCCAGCAGCGAATCCGGGTCCAGGGGAGGCTACACCTTC.

The chain carries TRBV27 and TRBJ2-7, with TRBD2 identical over 8 bases. Germline assignment: CDR1 MNHEY and CDR2 SMNVEV (reference sequence). The CDR3 sequence is 16 residues long. J was trimmed by 1 base and V by 1 base; bases with no gene match: 6. The CDR3 DNA reads as TGTGCCAGCAGTTTATTGGGGACTAGAGGATCCTACGAGCAGTACTTC. Translation: CASSLLGTRGSYEQYF.

This rearrangement joins TRBV5-1 to TRBJ2-7; TRBD2 aligns across 10 bases. Germline V gives CDR1 SGHRS, CDR2 YFSETQ. Losses at the gene ends were 0 bases for V and 5 bases for J; bases not matched to a gene: 5. The CDR3 extends over 15 amino acids. Here the CDR3 reads CASSLVASGSHEQYF. The CDR3 DNA is TGCGCCAGCAGCTTGGTGGCTAGCGGGAGCCACGAGCAGTACTTC.

V usage is TRBV20-1 and J usage is TRBJ1-6; 10 bases line up with TRBD1. V shed 5 bases, J shed 5 bases, and the junction held 3 bases outside the gene matches. Per germline, CDR1 DFQATT and CDR2 SNEGSKA (reference sequence). The CDR3 loop spans 14 amino acids. The DNA of the CDR3 is TGCAGTGCTGGGGGGACAGGGGATAATTCACCCCTCCACTTT. Protein product: CSAGGTGDNSPLHF.

V gene TRBV12-3 or TRBV12-4 combines with J gene TRBJ2-1, with TRBD1 matching 7 bases. Losses at the gene ends were 3 bases for V and 7 bases for J; bases not matched to a gene: 18. There are 18 residues in the CDR3. The CDR3 region has the DNA TGTGCCAGCAGTTTTAAGTACGGAGAGGGGGCGCTTTGGAATGAGCAGTTCTTC. This encodes CASSFKYGEGALWNEQFF.

Details on this clonotype: At one end, the junction sequence differs from germline, possibly due to a read error. The chain carries TRBV10-3 and TRBJ2-3; D not certain. The germline V gene has CDR1 ENHRY and CDR2 SYGVKD. CDR3 length equals 15 residues. The CDR3 DNA reads as TGTGCCTTCAGTGAACGCAGGAGTCCCCCAGATACGCAGTATTTT. Amino acid sequence: CAFSERRSPPDTQYF.